A selection of T cell receptor beta chains follows, all from one sample in a study of blood T cell repertoires in COVID-19. Repertoires were generated with immunoSEQ multiplex PCR, while TCRdb's copy carries only in-frame clones and drops some. The profile shows 360,000 or so clones, roughly 87% of them singletons. Material for sequencing was PBMCs or T cells enriched from blood (not recorded which). These receptors were taken from a woman aged 25 to 39 who had recovered from COVID-19. The CDR3 runs from the conserved cysteine through the conserved F or W. D genes are given only for firm matches. Clone size is given for some rows only: seen once, a few or many times, or a class if the clone is expanded.

length	size	J	D	V	CDR3	DNA
14	-	TRBJ2-1	TRBD1	TRBV9	CASSTGGSYNEQFF	TGTGCCAGCAGCACAGGGGGCTCGTACAATGAGCAGTTCTTC
14	-	TRBJ1-2	-	TRBV9	CASSPIGGNYGYTF	TGTGCCAGCAGCCCTATTGGGGGGAACTATGGCTACACCTTC
14	-	TRBJ1-1	-	TRBV6-5	CASSLQGLGTEAFF	TGTGCCAGCAGCCTTCAGGGGTTGGGCACTGAAGCTTTCTTT
14	-	TRBJ2-7	-	TRBV12-1	CASSFRDRVHEQYF	TGTGCCAGCAGCTTTCGGGACAGGGTCCACGAGCAGTACTTC
15	-	TRBJ1-1	TRBD1	TRBV5-8	CASSSLTGGGTEAFF	TGTGCCAGCAGCTCCTTAACAGGGGGCGGAACTGAAGCTTTCTTT
17	few	TRBJ2-5	TRBD2	TRBV2	CASTNLRLAGEKETQYF	TGTGCCAGTACAAACCTCCGACTAGCGGGAGAGAAGGAGACCCAGTACTTC
15	-	TRBJ1-2	TRBD1	TRBV27	CASSSGMGQGSGYTF	TGTGCCAGCAGCTCTGGAATGGGACAGGGCAGTGGCTACACCTTC
13	-	TRBJ2-1	TRBD1	TRBV7-2	CASSPTLGGTPFF	TGTGCCAGCAGCCCAACCCTAGGGGGCACTCCGTTCTTC
13	-	TRBJ1-2	TRBD1	TRBV25-1	CASSGDRGDGYTF	TGTGCCAGCAGTGGAGACAGGGGTGATGGCTACACCTTC
14	-	TRBJ1-2	-	TRBV2	CASSFSGSNYGYTF	TGTGCCAGCAGTTTTTCGGGAAGTAACTATGGCTACACCTTC
17	-	TRBJ2-7	TRBD2	TRBV28	CASSFGSSGGGTYEQYF	TGTGCCAGCAGTTTCGGCTCTAGCGGGGGGGGAACCTACGAGCAGTACTTC
16	-	TRBJ2-7	TRBD1	TRBV2	CASSLLRTGQGYEQYF	TGTGCCAGCAGTTTACTTAGGACCGGACAGGGCTACGAGCAGTACTTC
16	-	TRBJ1-2	TRBD1	TRBV25-1	CASSDLRTGGYYGYTF	TGTGCCAGCAGTGACCTCCGGACAGGGGGCTACTATGGCTACACCTTC
12	-	TRBJ2-3	-	TRBV5-1	CASSPSGDTQYF	TGCGCCAGCAGCCCCTCGGGAGATACGCAGTATTTT
17	-	TRBJ2-7	TRBD2	TRBV5-1	CASSGGEPGRLTHEQYF	TGCGCCAGCAGCGGGGGGGAGCCCGGACGTTTAACCCACGAGCAGTACTTC
11	-	TRBJ1-1	-	TRBV20-1	CSATFDSKAFF	TGCAGTGCTACCTTCGACAGTAAAGCTTTCTTT
14	-	TRBJ2-7	-	TRBV21-1	CASSNYRGSYEQYF	TGTGCCAGCAGCAACTACAGGGGATCCTACGAGCAGTACTTC
14	-	TRBJ1-1	TRBD1	TRBV5-4	CASRRDRENTEAFF	TGTGCCAGCAGACGGGACAGGGAGAACACTGAAGCTTTCTTT
14	-	TRBJ1-5	-	TRBV6-2/TRBV6-3	CASSYMQGRQPQHF	TGTGCCAGCAGTTATATGCAGGGAAGGCAGCCCCAGCATTTT
15	few	TRBJ1-1	-	TRBV4-1	CASSQGVGRDTEAFF	TGCGCCAGCAGCCAAGGTGTAGGGAGGGACACTGAAGCTTTCTTT
17	-	TRBJ2-1	TRBD2	TRBV10-3	CAITGTSGLTTLNEQFF	TGTGCCATCACCGGGACTAGCGGGCTGACCACGTTGAATGAGCAGTTCTTC
15	-	TRBJ1-1	TRBD1	TRBV5-8	CASSIRTGKNTEAFF	TGTGCCAGCAGCATACGGACAGGGAAGAACACTGAAGCTTTCTTT
16	-	TRBJ2-5	-	TRBV15	CATSLPRLGSQETQYF	TGTGCCACCAGCTTGCCCCGACTGGGGAGCCAAGAGACCCAGTACTTC
13	once	TRBJ2-7	TRBD1	TRBV10-3	CAVRQGGSYEQYF	TGTGCCGTCCGACAGGGGGGCTCCTACGAGCAGTACTTC
14	-	TRBJ1-6	TRBD1	TRBV7-9	CASSLLTGDSPLHF	TGTGCCAGCAGCTTACTGACAGGGGATTCACCCCTCCACTTT
12	-	TRBJ2-7	-	TRBV12-3/TRBV12-4	CASRVGLDEQYF	TGTGCCAGCAGGGTCGGACTGGACGAGCAGTACTTC
17	-	TRBJ2-1	TRBD2	TRBV5-1	CASSTLAGASSYNEQFF	TGCGCCAGCAGCACCCTAGCGGGGGCCAGCTCCTACAATGAGCAGTTCTTC
14	once	TRBJ2-5	-	TRBV5-4	CASSFLGAQETQYF	TGTGCCAGCAGCTTCTTGGGGGCCCAAGAGACCCAGTACTTC
11	-	TRBJ2-2	-	TRBV2	CAGRSTGELFF	TGTGCCGGAAGGAGCACCGGGGAGCTGTTTTTT
14	-	TRBJ1-3	-	TRBV9	CASSVDTGGNTIYF	TGTGCCAGCAGCGTAGATACAGGTGGAAACACCATATATTTT
13	-	TRBJ2-1	-	TRBV7-3	CASSLGEVGEQFF	TGTGCCAGCAGCTTAGGTGAGGTCGGTGAGCAGTTCTTC
16	-	TRBJ1-4	TRBD1	TRBV11-2	CASSFSSWTGNEKLFF	TGTGCCAGCAGCTTTAGTTCCTGGACAGGGAACGAAAAACTGTTTTTT
16	-	TRBJ2-1	TRBD2	TRBV3-1/TRBV3-2	CASSQDSSGRRGEQFF	TGTGCCAGCAGCCAAGATTCTAGCGGGAGAAGAGGTGAGCAGTTCTTC
15	-	TRBJ2-2	-	TRBV18	CASSPVSGFTGELFF	TGTGCCAGCTCACCGGTTAGCGGATTCACCGGGGAGCTGTTTTTT
17	-	TRBJ2-5	-	TRBV3-1/TRBV3-2	CASSLYGGRSGQETQYF	TGTGCCAGCAGCCTCTACGGGGGGCGGTCGGGGCAAGAGACCCAGTACTTC
13	-	TRBJ1-1	-	TRBV13	CASSLDIYTEAFF	TGTGCCAGCAGCCTGGACATCTACACTGAAGCTTTCTTT
13	-	TRBJ2-2	-	TRBV2	CAKRQLDTGELFF	TGTGCCAAAAGACAGCTAGACACCGGGGAGCTGTTTTTT
16	-	TRBJ2-3	-	TRBV9	CASSVGVATRADTQYF	TGTGCCAGCAGCGTAGGAGTAGCCACGAGGGCAGATACGCAGTATTTT
13	-	TRBJ1-2	TRBD1	TRBV27	CASSNGQGSGYTF	TGTGCCAGCAGTAATGGACAGGGAAGTGGCTACACCTTC
15	-	TRBJ1-1	TRBD1	TRBV27	CASSGRQGLNTEAFF	TGTGCCAGCAGTGGCAGACAGGGGCTGAACACTGAAGCTTTCTTT
12	-	TRBJ1-2	-	TRBV10-3	CAISPDNYGYTF	TGTGCCATCAGCCCAGATAACTATGGCTACACCTTC
17	-	TRBJ2-7	TRBD1	TRBV4-1	CASSQGRTGTGPYEQYF	TGCGCCAGCAGCCAAGGACGGACCGGGACAGGCCCCTACGAGCAGTACTTC
12	-	TRBJ2-1	-	TRBV11-1	CASSFTSYEQFF	TGTGCCAGCAGCTTCACTAGCTATGAGCAGTTCTTC
13	-	TRBJ1-5	-	TRBV20-1	CSASKWQDQPQHF	TGCAGTGCTAGTAAGTGGCAGGATCAGCCCCAGCATTTT
14	-	TRBJ1-5	-	TRBV2	CASSSQQGNQPQHF	TGTGCCAGCAGTTCTCAGCAGGGCAATCAGCCCCAGCATTTT
16	-	TRBJ1-5	-	TRBV19	CASRPWAAGGNQPQHF	TGTGCCAGTAGGCCATGGGCCGCGGGTGGCAATCAGCCCCAGCATTTT
13	-	TRBJ2-5	TRBD2	TRBV2	CASSEVGGETQYF	TGTGCCAGCAGTGAGGTGGGAGGGGAGACCCAGTACTTC
14	-	TRBJ2-1	-	TRBV19	CASSMGPRGNEQFF	TGTGCCAGTAGTATGGGTCCTAGAGGAAATGAGCAGTTCTTC
13	-	TRBJ2-7	-	TRBV7-9	CASDNAGSYEQYF	TGTGCCAGCGATAACGCGGGCTCCTACGAGCAGTACTTC
18	-	TRBJ2-7	-	TRBV7-9	CASSLNRGLGSGNHEQYF	TGTGCCAGCAGCCTTAACAGGGGGCTGGGTAGCGGGAACCACGAGCAGTACTTC
18	-	TRBJ2-7	TRBD2	TRBV28	CASSPRASGRLGSYEQYF	TGTGCCAGCAGTCCCCGGGCTAGCGGGAGGCTAGGCTCCTACGAGCAGTACTTC
14	few	TRBJ1-2	-	TRBV18	CASSPDSTNYGYTF	TGTGCCAGCTCACCGGACAGTACTAACTATGGCTACACCTTC
16	-	TRBJ2-7	-	TRBV11-2	CASSSATGFPIYEQYF	TGTGCCAGCAGCTCTGCGACAGGCTTCCCCATCTACGAGCAGTACTTC
15	-	TRBJ2-1	-	TRBV5-1	CASSLAERPLGRQFF	TGCGCCAGCAGCTTGGCCGAGAGGCCCCTAGGCCGGCAGTTCTTC
15	-	TRBJ1-5	-	TRBV28	CASRLGSGRLRPQHF	TGTGCCAGCAGATTAGGGTCGGGGAGATTGAGGCCCCAGCATTTT
12	-	TRBJ1-1	-	TRBV30	CASQGDSTEAFF	TGTGCCTCACAGGGCGACTCCACTGAAGCTTTCTTT
14	-	TRBJ1-2	-	TRBV19	CASSARTVNYGYTF	TGTGCCAGTAGTGCCCGGACAGTAAACTATGGCTACACCTTC